This T cell receptor beta chain is from a study of blood T cells in healthy people across ages. From germline, CDR1 is LGHNA and CDR2 YSLEER. Trimming pared 1 base from V and 6 bases from J, leaving 9 bases between. The CDR3 sequence is 13 residues long. The authors ran a second PCR of about 6 to 11 cycles using a sample-barcoded 5' primer and a J-beta primer mix. TCRdb used MiXCR to reprocess the 5' RACE reads, holding one entry per CDR3 protein. The data show 500,000 to 550,000 distinct CDR3 sequences, more than 20% seen once. These same data were also listed under a study on T cells of mothers and their children. This second study says: There were no persistent microchimeric T cell clones detected.

The origin of this receptor is a boy aged 5-17 years in good health. J is TRBJ1-1 and V is TRBV4-3, with a possible D match to TRBD1 (5 bases). The sample was blood. CDR3 nucleotides: TGCGCCAGCAGCCAAGTACGGGGGGCTGAAGCTTTCTTT. Its protein is CASSQVRGAEAFF.